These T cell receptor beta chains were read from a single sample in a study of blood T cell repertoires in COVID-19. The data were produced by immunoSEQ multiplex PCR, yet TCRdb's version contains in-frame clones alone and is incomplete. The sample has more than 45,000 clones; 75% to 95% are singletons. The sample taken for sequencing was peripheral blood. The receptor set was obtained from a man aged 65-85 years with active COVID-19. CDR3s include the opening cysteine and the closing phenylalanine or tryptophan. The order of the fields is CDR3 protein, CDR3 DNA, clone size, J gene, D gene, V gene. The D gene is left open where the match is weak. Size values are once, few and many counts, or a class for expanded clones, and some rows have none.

CDR3 protein: CSAWTGEGTEAFF
CDR3 DNA: TGCAGCGCCTGGACAGGCGAAGGCACTGAAGCTTTCTTT
clone size: few
J gene: TRBJ1-1
D gene: TRBD1
V gene: TRBV29-1

CDR3 protein: CASGREQGRSGELFF
CDR3 DNA: TGCGCCAGCGGAAGAGAACAGGGGAGAAGCGGGGAGCTGTTTTTT
clone size: once
J gene: TRBJ2-2
D gene: TRBD1
V gene: TRBV5-1

CDR3 protein: CASSPGSGANVLTF
CDR3 DNA: TGCGCCAGCAGTCCGGGCTCTGGGGCCAACGTCCTGACTTTC
clone size: .
J gene: TRBJ2-6
D gene: .
V gene: TRBV10-1

CDR3 protein: CASSAMGGTYVTEAFF
CDR3 DNA: TGTGCCAGCAGCGCCATGGGGGGGACCTATGTCACTGAAGCTTTCTTT
clone size: .
J gene: TRBJ1-1
D gene: .
V gene: TRBV9

CDR3 protein: CAVSTGFKETQYF
CDR3 DNA: TGTGCCGTAAGCACAGGGTTCAAGGAGACCCAGTACTTC
clone size: once
J gene: TRBJ2-5
D gene: .
V gene: TRBV15

CDR3 protein: CASSRTSGGASDTQYF
CDR3 DNA: TGTGCCAGCAGCCGGACTAGCGGGGGGGCATCAGATACGCAGTATTTT
clone size: .
J gene: TRBJ2-3
D gene: TRBD2
V gene: TRBV5-4

CDR3 protein: CASSLGTGGPGELFF
CDR3 DNA: TGCGCCAGCAGCTTGGGGACAGGGGGGCCCGGGGAGCTGTTTTTT
clone size: .
J gene: TRBJ2-2
D gene: TRBD1
V gene: TRBV5-1

CDR3 protein: CASSLSGGDTEAFF
CDR3 DNA: TGCGCCAGCAGCTTGTCAGGAGGAGACACTGAAGCTTTCTTT
clone size: .
J gene: TRBJ1-1
D gene: .
V gene: TRBV5-1

CDR3 protein: CASSPLKARGAYNEQFF
CDR3 DNA: TGTGCCAGCTCACCACTAAAGGCGCGGGGGGCGTACAATGAGCAGTTCTTC
clone size: .
J gene: TRBJ2-1
D gene: TRBD2
V gene: TRBV18

CDR3 protein: CASSQDWETGRAFF
CDR3 DNA: TGCGCCAGCAGCCAAGATTGGGAGACAGGGAGAGCTTTCTTT
clone size: .
J gene: TRBJ1-1
D gene: TRBD1
V gene: TRBV4-1

CDR3 protein: CASSQDSRGGQYF
CDR3 DNA: TGTGCCAGCAGCCAAGACTCCAGGGGCGGGCAGTACTTC
clone size: .
J gene: TRBJ2-7
D gene: .
V gene: TRBV3-1/TRBV3-2

CDR3 protein: CASRPGQGAAKNIQYF
CDR3 DNA: TGCGCCAGCAGACCGGGACAGGGGGCGGCCAAAAACATTCAGTACTTC
clone size: .
J gene: TRBJ2-4
D gene: TRBD1
V gene: TRBV10-2

CDR3 protein: CAISEGLAGGEQFF
CDR3 DNA: TGTGCCATCAGCGAGGGACTAGCGGGGGGAGAGCAGTTCTTC
clone size: .
J gene: TRBJ2-1
D gene: TRBD2
V gene: TRBV10-3

CDR3 protein: CASSEGVTGRAEAFF
CDR3 DNA: TGTGCCAGCAGCGAAGGAGTGACAGGGCGGGCTGAAGCTTTCTTT
clone size: .
J gene: TRBJ1-1
D gene: TRBD1
V gene: TRBV9

CDR3 protein: CASSLSGQLHNEQFF
CDR3 DNA: TGTGCCAGCAGCTTATCGGGACAGCTTCACAATGAGCAGTTCTTC
clone size: .
J gene: TRBJ2-1
D gene: TRBD1
V gene: TRBV11-3

CDR3 protein: CASSFPRTNSNQPQHF
CDR3 DNA: TGTGCCAGCAGTTTCCCTCGGACAAATAGCAATCAGCCCCAGCATTTT
clone size: .
J gene: TRBJ1-5
D gene: .
V gene: TRBV28

CDR3 protein: CASTGTGGFEEQYF
CDR3 DNA: TGTGCCAGCACCGGGACAGGGGGCTTTGAGGAGCAGTACTTC
clone size: .
J gene: TRBJ2-7
D gene: TRBD1
V gene: TRBV25-1

CDR3 protein: CASSLIRDRRSVNEQFF
CDR3 DNA: TGTGCCAGCAGCTTAATCCGGGACAGGCGTTCAGTTAATGAGCAGTTCTTC
clone size: .
J gene: TRBJ2-1
D gene: TRBD1
V gene: TRBV7-8

CDR3 protein: CASSYSRVVIETQYF
CDR3 DNA: TGTGCCAGCAGTTACTCGAGGGTAGTAATAGAGACCCAGTACTTC
clone size: .
J gene: TRBJ2-5
D gene: .
V gene: TRBV6-5

CDR3 protein: CASSTGTATYEQYF
CDR3 DNA: TGCGCCAGCAGCACCGGGACAGCTACCTACGAGCAGTACTTC
clone size: .
J gene: TRBJ2-7
D gene: TRBD1
V gene: TRBV5-1

CDR3 protein: CASSPASGGLRDEQFF
CDR3 DNA: TGCGCCAGCAGCCCGGCTAGCGGGGGACTCCGGGATGAGCAGTTCTTC
clone size: .
J gene: TRBJ2-1
D gene: TRBD2
V gene: TRBV5-1

CDR3 protein: CASSEVGGIRIQPQHF
CDR3 DNA: TGTGCCAGCAGTGAAGTAGGGGGTATCAGAATTCAGCCCCAGCATTTT
clone size: .
J gene: TRBJ1-5
D gene: .
V gene: TRBV2

CDR3 protein: CASSLSSTVATEAFF
CDR3 DNA: TGTGCCAGCAGCTTGTCCTCGACAGTAGCCACTGAAGCTTTCTTT
clone size: .
J gene: TRBJ1-1
D gene: .
V gene: TRBV5-5

CDR3 protein: CAWEGDRGQAQHF
CDR3 DNA: TGTGCCTGGGAGGGGGACAGAGGGCAGGCCCAGCATTTT
clone size: .
J gene: TRBJ1-5
D gene: TRBD1
V gene: TRBV30

CDR3 protein: CASSQGFGNQPQHF
CDR3 DNA: TGTGCCAGCAGTCAGGGGTTCGGCAATCAGCCCCAGCATTTT
clone size: .
J gene: TRBJ1-5
D gene: .
V gene: TRBV6-2/TRBV6-3

CDR3 protein: CATSRDWLASDTQYF
CDR3 DNA: TGTGCCACCAGCAGAGACTGGTTAGCGTCAGATACGCAGTATTTT
clone size: .
J gene: TRBJ2-3
D gene: .
V gene: TRBV15

CDR3 protein: CASSDGTGVEQYF
CDR3 DNA: TGCGCCAGCAGTGATGGGACAGGGGTCGAGCAGTACTTC
clone size: .
J gene: TRBJ2-7
D gene: TRBD1
V gene: TRBV10-2

CDR3 protein: CASSGNSYRVASTDTQYF
CDR3 DNA: TGTGCCAGCAGCGGCAACTCCTACAGGGTCGCTAGCACAGATACGCAGTATTTT
clone size: .
J gene: TRBJ2-3
D gene: .
V gene: TRBV13

CDR3 protein: CASSLVGGSTDTQYF
CDR3 DNA: TGTGCCAGCAGCTTGGTCGGCGGAAGCACAGATACGCAGTATTTT
clone size: .
J gene: TRBJ2-3
D gene: .
V gene: TRBV5-5

CDR3 protein: CAWSGIGRGNTEAFF
CDR3 DNA: TGTGCCTGGAGTGGGATTGGACGGGGGAACACTGAAGCTTTCTTT
clone size: once
J gene: TRBJ1-1
D gene: .
V gene: TRBV30

CDR3 protein: CASSLGPGSADTQYF
CDR3 DNA: TGTGCCAGCAGCTTGGGGCCAGGGTCGGCAGATACGCAGTATTTT
clone size: .
J gene: TRBJ2-3
D gene: .
V gene: TRBV11-2

CDR3 protein: CASSIVGRSSYNSPLHF
CDR3 DNA: TGTGCCAGTAGTATAGTCGGAAGGAGTTCCTATAATTCACCCCTCCACTTT
clone size: .
J gene: TRBJ1-6
D gene: .
V gene: TRBV19

CDR3 protein: CASSELRGAQYF
CDR3 DNA: TGTGCCAGCAGTGAATTAAGGGGCGCGCAGTATTTT
clone size: .
J gene: TRBJ2-3
D gene: .
V gene: TRBV6-1

CDR3 protein: CASSPGGAEAFF
CDR3 DNA: TGTGCCAGCAGCCCAGGGGGCGCTGAAGCTTTCTTT
clone size: .
J gene: TRBJ1-1
D gene: TRBD1
V gene: TRBV7-3

CDR3 protein: CASSDYDRVASPLHF
CDR3 DNA: TGCGCCAGCAGTGATTACGACAGGGTAGCTTCACCCCTCCACTTT
clone size: .
J gene: TRBJ1-6
D gene: TRBD1
V gene: TRBV10-2

CDR3 protein: CASSLLRDTIYF
CDR3 DNA: TGTGCCAGCAGCCTTCTGCGGGACACCATATATTTT
clone size: .
J gene: TRBJ1-3
D gene: .
V gene: TRBV11-2

CDR3 protein: CSVGEARGGTEAFF
CDR3 DNA: TGCAGCGTTGGAGAGGCCAGAGGTGGGACTGAAGCTTTCTTT
clone size: .
J gene: TRBJ1-1
D gene: .
V gene: TRBV29-1

CDR3 protein: CASSFLNSQPQHF
CDR3 DNA: TGTGCCAGCAGTTTCCTAAACAGCCAGCCCCAGCATTTT
clone size: few
J gene: TRBJ1-5
D gene: .
V gene: TRBV12-3/TRBV12-4

CDR3 protein: CASSLSDRAGNSPLHF
CDR3 DNA: TGCGCCAGCAGCTTGTCCGACAGGGCCGGGAATTCACCCCTCCACTTT
clone size: few
J gene: TRBJ1-6
D gene: TRBD1
V gene: TRBV5-1

CDR3 protein: CASSLIGGTYEQYF
CDR3 DNA: TGTGCCAGCAGCTTGATAGGGGGTACCTACGAGCAGTACTTC
clone size: .
J gene: TRBJ2-7
D gene: .
V gene: TRBV5-5

CDR3 protein: CASSQAQSGTGALVAKNIQYF
CDR3 DNA: TGCGCCAGCAGCCAAGCCCAAAGTGGGACAGGGGCCCTAGTAGCCAAAAACATTCAGTACTTC
clone size: .
J gene: TRBJ2-4
D gene: TRBD1
V gene: TRBV4-3

CDR3 protein: CAWSGKSNQPQHF
CDR3 DNA: TGTGCCTGGAGCGGGAAAAGCAATCAGCCCCAGCATTTT
clone size: .
J gene: TRBJ1-5
D gene: .
V gene: TRBV30

CDR3 protein: CASRQKTFPNYGYTF
CDR3 DNA: TGTGCCAGTAGACAAAAGACTTTCCCTAACTATGGCTACACCTTC
clone size: .
J gene: TRBJ1-2
D gene: .
V gene: TRBV19

CDR3 protein: CASSLGGLGYTF
CDR3 DNA: TGTGCCAGCAGTTTAGGGGGCCTTGGCTACACCTTC
clone size: .
J gene: TRBJ1-2
D gene: .
V gene: TRBV12-3/TRBV12-4

CDR3 protein: CASSYSTGRGAYEQYF
CDR3 DNA: TGTGCCAGCAGTTACTCGACGGGGAGGGGAGCCTACGAGCAGTACTTC
clone size: .
J gene: TRBJ2-7
D gene: TRBD2
V gene: TRBV6-2/TRBV6-3

CDR3 protein: CASSLEWSGEGYEQYF
CDR3 DNA: TGTGCCAGCAGCTTAGAATGGAGCGGGGAGGGCTACGAGCAGTACTTC
clone size: few
J gene: TRBJ2-7
D gene: TRBD2
V gene: TRBV7-2